This T cell receptor (beta chain) was found in a study of cytomegalovirus exposure and HLA in healthy donors. This clone was recorded only once. The antigen is not known. Regarding donors, all were healthy bone marrow donors. A multiplex PCR was run with 60 Vbeta primers and 13 Jbeta primers. Here immunoSEQ multiplex PCR was the method, and the copy in TCRdb shows in-frame clones only, minus some. The sample yields 130,000 or so clones, roughly 82% seen once. Notes on the study in general: Associated with HLA alleles at 0.05 false discovery rate in a later analysis were some 16,000 TCR beta sequences.

V was clipped by 7 bases and J by 4 bases, with 14 bases between them. This CDR3 is built from 14 residues. From germline, CDR1 is SGHTA and CDR2 FQGNSA. This clonotype was sampled from a woman aged 18-29 years in good health and CMV-seronegative. This sequence joins TRBV7-2 and TRBJ1-5, with D tentatively TRBD1 (5 bases). Sample: PBMCs. This CDR3 is CASNPPGWNQPQHF. Here the CDR3 DNA reads TGTGCCAGCAACCCTCCAGGGTGGAATCAGCCCCAGCATTTT.